One and the same sample provided the 17 T cell receptor beta chains below, sequenced in a study of T cell clusters in autoimmune cytopenias. TRB was amplified from around 250 ng of peripheral blood genomic DNA per sample. Multiplex touch-down PCR amplified TRB using TRB-A and TRB-B pools in one tube. TCRdb reprocessed the multiplex PCR reads, keeping one entry per CDR3 protein, no DNA. The table for this sample gives hundreds of distinct CDR3 sequences. Input material: peripheral blood. Source of these receptors: a human donor with an autoimmune cytopenia or autoimmune hepatitis (not recorded which).

This clonotype registers medium-sized (0.01 to 0.1%) by frequency. The rearrangement joins TRBV20-1 to TRBJ2-1; TCRdb outputs TRBD1, but without DNA this stays unchecked. This CDR3 is 13 amino acids long. Germline values: CDR1 DFQATT, CDR2 SNEGSKA (reference sequence). CDR3 in amino acids: CSAISTGNNEQFF.

This clonotype is identified as medium-sized (0.01 to 0.1%) from frequency. The chain carries TRBV20-1 and TRBJ2-7; TCRdb names TRBD2, which stays unverified in the absence of DNA. The CDR3 runs 15 residues. Germline V gene lookup returns CDR1 DFQATT and CDR2 SNEGSKA (reference sequence). The CDR3 here is CSARDRRESVGEQYF.

The gene calls are TRBV12-3 or TRBV12-4 and TRBJ2-5; TCRdb selects TRBD2, and the lack of DNA leaves this call unchecked. The CDR3 sequence is 14 residues long. The CDR3 region is CASSFGTSRETQYF.

This clonotype counts as medium-sized by frequency. The rearrangement joins TRBV19 to TRBJ1-3; there is no DNA to check the TCRdb D call of TRBD1. The germline V gene has CDR1 LNHDA and CDR2 SQIVND (reference sequence). This CDR3 spans 14 amino acids. The CDR3 region is CASRPGAAGNTIYF.

According to its frequency, this clonotype is medium-sized. The rearrangement links TRBV19 to TRBJ1-4; TCRdb reports TRBD1, a call that lacks DNA to check it against. The CDR3 has 15 amino acids. The germline gives CDR1 LNHDA, CDR2 SQIVND (reference sequence). CDR3 protein: CASSVQWGLNEKLFF. Full variable domain (remainder filled in from reference TRBV19 and TRBJ1-4): DGGITQSPKYLFRKEGQNVTLSCEQNLNHDAMYWYRQDPGQGLRLIYYSQIVNDFQKGDIAEGYSVSREKKESFPLTVTSAQKNPTAFYLCASSVQWGLNEKLFFGSGTQLSVL.

This clonotype is called large based on its frequency. The rearrangement links TRBV6-1 to TRBJ2-1; there is no DNA to check the TCRdb D call of TRBD2. CDR3 length: 17 residues. The germline V gene encodes CDR1 MNHNS and CDR2 SASEGT. CDR3 amino acids: CASSGGYGTSGSNEQFF.

This clonotype is identified as medium-sized from frequency. The chain recombines TRBV18 with TRBJ2-2; the TRBD1 assignment by TCRdb is unverifiable without DNA. Germline CDR1 and CDR2: KGHSH and LQKENI. This CDR3 has 15 residues. The CDR3: CASSPRQGSTGELFF.

This chain connects TRBV27 to TRBJ2-2. The germline CDR1 and CDR2 sequences are MNHEY and SMNVEV (reference sequence). CDR3 length equals 12 residues. CDR3 residues: CASSPYTGELFF.

This clonotype is deemed medium-sized (0.01 to 0.1%) by its frequency. The chain joins TRBV20-1 to TRBJ1-5; the TCRdb D gene call, TRBD1, has no DNA to confirm it. The germline V gene encodes CDR1 DFQATT and CDR2 SNEGSKA (reference sequence). This CDR3 spans 15 amino acids. The CDR3 region is CSAPTQGASNQPQHF.

The V and J genes are TRBV7-6 and TRBJ2-7; the D call of TRBD1 rests on TCRdb alone, since no DNA is present to check it. This CDR3 has 17 amino acids. Germline-derived CDR1 and CDR2 are SGHVS and FNYEAQ. CDR3: CARSFGKGEGGGYEQYF.

This clonotype is classed as medium-sized (0.01 to 0.1%) by frequency. The chain recombines TRBV24-1 with TRBJ2-6; TCRdb returns TRBD1, unconfirmable since there is no DNA. CDR1 is KGHDR and CDR2 is SFDVKD in the germline V gene. CDR3 size: 14 residues. CDR3 sequence reads: CATSDVADRSVLTF.

By frequency, this clonotype is medium-sized. This rearrangement joins TRBV7-2 to TRBJ2-3; TCRdb lists TRBD1, though no DNA is available to test this call. Germline V gene lookup returns CDR1 SGHTA and CDR2 FQGNSA. The CDR3 extends over 12 amino acids. The CDR3 sequence: CASSFQGSTQYF. Together with reference TRBV7-2 and TRBJ2-3, the CDR3 gives the full variable domain: GAGVSQSPSNKVTEKGKDVELRCDPISGHTALYWYRQSLGQGLEFLIYFQGNSAPDKSGLPSDRFSAERTGGSVSTLTIQRTQQEDSAVYLCASSFQGSTQYFGPGTRLTVL.

This clonotype is classed as medium-sized by frequency. The chain recombines TRBV6-2 or TRBV6-3 with TRBJ2-7; TCRdb names TRBD1, which stays unverified in the absence of DNA. The CDR3 is 15 residues long. Germline CDR1 MNHEY, CDR2 SVGEGT. The CDR3 region is CASSYPDGASYEQYF.

Judged by frequency, this clonotype is medium-sized. This sequence joins TRBV5-4 and TRBJ1-2; TCRdb's D call of TRBD1 is untestable without DNA. The CDR3 consists of 13 residues. Germline lookup yields CDR1 SGHNT and CDR2 YYREEE (reference sequence). The chain's CDR3 is CASSLEGGYGYTF.

V gene TRBV10-2 combines with J gene TRBJ1-1. This CDR3 is 15 amino acids long. Germline loops: CDR1 WSHSY, CDR2 SAAADI. This CDR3 reads CASSESVGLNTEAFF.

Considering frequency, this clonotype is medium-sized. J is TRBJ1-5 and V is TRBV20-1; the D call of TRBD1 rests on TCRdb alone, since no DNA is present to check it. The CDR3 has 15 amino acids. The V gene's germline CDR1 is DFQATT and CDR2 SNEGSKA (reference sequence). The CDR3 spells CSARAQGADNQPQHF.

By frequency, this clonotype is medium-sized. CDR3 sequence reads: CAWSVVNTEAFF. The chain joins TRBV30 to TRBJ1-1. The CDR3 extends over 12 amino acids. Germline lookup yields CDR1 GTSNPN and CDR2 SVGIG (reference sequence).